The entry below gives a single T cell receptor (beta chain) sequence along with its context. This entry is derived from a study of CD8 T cells in Susac syndrome. A quantity of 0.5 to 1 ug RNA underwent reverse transcription using random hexamers. TCRdb re-called the immunoSEQ multiplex PCR reads with MiXCR, one entry per CDR3 protein. The sample yields some 170,000 distinct CDR3 sequences, approximately 92% seen once. Trimming removed 0 bases at V and 1 base at J, with 6 bases between. The length of the CDR3 is 14 residues. Sequences were obtained from CD4+ T cells from PBMCs. The chain uses TRBV23-1 and TRBJ1-1; unclear D gene. TRBV23-1 is designated an ORF whose function remains uncertain. The receptor's source is a human donor in good health. Here the CDR3 DNA reads TGCGCCAGCAGTCAATCGCGGGGGAACACTGAAGCTTTCTTT. Protein: CASSQSRGNTEAFF.